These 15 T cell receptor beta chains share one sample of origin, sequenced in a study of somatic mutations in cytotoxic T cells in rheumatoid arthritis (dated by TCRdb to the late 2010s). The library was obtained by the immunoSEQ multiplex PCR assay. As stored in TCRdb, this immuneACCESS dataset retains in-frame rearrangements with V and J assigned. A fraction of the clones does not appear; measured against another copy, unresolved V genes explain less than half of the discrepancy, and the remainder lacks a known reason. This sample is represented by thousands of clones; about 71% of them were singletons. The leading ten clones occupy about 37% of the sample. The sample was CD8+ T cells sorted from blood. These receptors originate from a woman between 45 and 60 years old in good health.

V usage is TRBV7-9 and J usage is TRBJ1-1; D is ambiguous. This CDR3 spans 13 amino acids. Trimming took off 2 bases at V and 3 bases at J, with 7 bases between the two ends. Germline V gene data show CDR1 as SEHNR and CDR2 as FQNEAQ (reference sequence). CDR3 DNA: TGTGCCAGCAGCTTATGGCAGTACACTGAAGCTTTCTTT. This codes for CASSLWQYTEAFF.

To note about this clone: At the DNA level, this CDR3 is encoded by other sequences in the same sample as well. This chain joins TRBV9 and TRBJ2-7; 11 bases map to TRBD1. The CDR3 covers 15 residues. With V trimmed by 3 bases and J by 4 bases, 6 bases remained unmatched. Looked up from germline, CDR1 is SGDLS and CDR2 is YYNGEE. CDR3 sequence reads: CASSEGQGVGYEQYF. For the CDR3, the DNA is TGTGCCAGCAGCGAGGGACAGGGGGTCGGTTACGAGCAGTACTTC.

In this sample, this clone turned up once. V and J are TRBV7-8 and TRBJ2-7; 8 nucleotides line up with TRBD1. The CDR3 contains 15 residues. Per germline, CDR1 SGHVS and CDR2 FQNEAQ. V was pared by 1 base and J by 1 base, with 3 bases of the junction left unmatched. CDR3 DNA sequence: TGTGCCAGCAGCTTAGTCTGGGACAGGTCCTACGAGCAGTACTTC. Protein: CASSLVWDRSYEQYF.

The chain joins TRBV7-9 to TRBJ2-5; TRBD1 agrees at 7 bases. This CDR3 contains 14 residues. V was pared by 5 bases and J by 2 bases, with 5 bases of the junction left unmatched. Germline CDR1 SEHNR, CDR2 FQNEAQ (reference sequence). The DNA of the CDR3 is TGTGCCAGCAGCCAGGACAGGTCGCAAGAGACCCAGTACTTC. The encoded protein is CASSQDRSQETQYF.

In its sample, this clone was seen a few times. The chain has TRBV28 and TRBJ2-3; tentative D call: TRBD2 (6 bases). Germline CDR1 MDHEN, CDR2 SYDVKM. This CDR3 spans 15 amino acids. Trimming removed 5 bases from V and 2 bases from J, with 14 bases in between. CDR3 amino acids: CASSERDSYTDTQYF. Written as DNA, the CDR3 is TGTGCCAGCAGTGAACGGGACTCTTACACAGATACGCAGTATTTT.

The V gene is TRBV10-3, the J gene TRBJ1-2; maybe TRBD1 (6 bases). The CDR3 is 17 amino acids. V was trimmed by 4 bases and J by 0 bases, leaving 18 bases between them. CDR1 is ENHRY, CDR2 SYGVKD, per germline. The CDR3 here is CAISGWDTSESNYGYTF. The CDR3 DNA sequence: TGTGCCATCAGTGGTTGGGACACCTCTGAATCTAACTATGGCTACACCTTC.

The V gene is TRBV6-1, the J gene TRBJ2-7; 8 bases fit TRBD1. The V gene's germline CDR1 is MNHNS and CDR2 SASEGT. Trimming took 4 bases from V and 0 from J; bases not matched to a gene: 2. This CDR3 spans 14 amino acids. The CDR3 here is CASSGRGHSYEQYF. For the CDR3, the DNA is TGTGCCAGCAGTGGCAGGGGGCACTCCTACGAGCAGTACTTC.

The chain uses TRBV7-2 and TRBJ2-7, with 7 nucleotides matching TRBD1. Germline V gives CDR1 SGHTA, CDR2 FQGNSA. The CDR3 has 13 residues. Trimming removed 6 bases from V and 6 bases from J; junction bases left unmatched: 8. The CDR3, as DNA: TGTGCCAGCAGACCGACAGGGTATTCCGAGCAGTACTTC. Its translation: CASRPTGYSEQYF.

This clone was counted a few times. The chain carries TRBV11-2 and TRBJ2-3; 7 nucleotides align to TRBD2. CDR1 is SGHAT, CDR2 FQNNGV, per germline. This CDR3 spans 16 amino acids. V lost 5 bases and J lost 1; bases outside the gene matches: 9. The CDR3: CASSQPVSGGTDTQYF. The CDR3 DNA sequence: TGTGCCAGCAGCCAGCCGGTCAGCGGGGGCACAGATACGCAGTATTTT. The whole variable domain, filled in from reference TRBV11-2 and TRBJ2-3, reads EAGVAQSPRYKIIEKRQSVAFWCNPISGHATLYWYQQILGQGPKLLIQFQNNGVVDDSQLPKDRFSAERLKGVDSTLKIQPAKLEDSAVYLCASSQPVSGGTDTQYFGPGTRLTVL.

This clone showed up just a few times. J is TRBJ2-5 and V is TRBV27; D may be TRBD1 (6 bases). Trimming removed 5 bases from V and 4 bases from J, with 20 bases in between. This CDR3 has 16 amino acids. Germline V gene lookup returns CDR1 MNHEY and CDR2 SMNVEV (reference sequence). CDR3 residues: CASSITPRQARETQYF. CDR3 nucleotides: TGTGCCAGCAGTATCACCCCCAGACAGGCCCGAGAGACCCAGTACTTC.

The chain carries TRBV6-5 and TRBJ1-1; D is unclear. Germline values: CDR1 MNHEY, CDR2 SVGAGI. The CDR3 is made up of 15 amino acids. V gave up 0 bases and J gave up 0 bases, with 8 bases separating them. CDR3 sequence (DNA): TGTGCCAGCAGTTACTCGGTCGGTGTGAACACTGAAGCTTTCTTT. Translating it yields CASSYSVGVNTEAFF.

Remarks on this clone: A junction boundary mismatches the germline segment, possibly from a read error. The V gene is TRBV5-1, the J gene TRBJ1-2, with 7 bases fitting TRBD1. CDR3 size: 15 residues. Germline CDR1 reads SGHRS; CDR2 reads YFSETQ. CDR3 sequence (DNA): TGCGCCAGCAGCTTGGACTCCACAGGGGTCGAGCTTGGCGCCTTC. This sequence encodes CASSLDSTGVELGAF.

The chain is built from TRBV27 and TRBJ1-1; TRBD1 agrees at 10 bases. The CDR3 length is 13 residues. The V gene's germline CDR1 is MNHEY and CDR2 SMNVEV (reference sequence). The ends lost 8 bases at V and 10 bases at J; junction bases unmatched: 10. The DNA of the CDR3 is TGTGCCAGCGGGACTTTGACAGGGGGCAGAGCTTTCTTT. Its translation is CASGTLTGGRAFF.

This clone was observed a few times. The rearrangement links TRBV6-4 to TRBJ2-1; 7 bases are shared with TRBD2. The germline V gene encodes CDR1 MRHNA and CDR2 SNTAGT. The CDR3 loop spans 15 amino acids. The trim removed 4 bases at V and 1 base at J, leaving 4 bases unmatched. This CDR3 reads CASSASGDSYNEQFF. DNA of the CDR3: TGTGCCAGCAGTGCTAGCGGAGATTCCTACAATGAGCAGTTCTTC.

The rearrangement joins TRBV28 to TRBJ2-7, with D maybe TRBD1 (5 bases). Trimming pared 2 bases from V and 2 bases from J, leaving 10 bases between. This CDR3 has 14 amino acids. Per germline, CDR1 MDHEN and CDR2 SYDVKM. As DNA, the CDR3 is TGTGCCAGCAGTTTAGAAGGGGTCCCCTACGAGCAGTACTTC. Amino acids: CASSLEGVPYEQYF. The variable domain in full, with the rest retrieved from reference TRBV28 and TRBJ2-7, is DVKVTQSSRYLVKRTGEKVFLECVQDMDHENMFWYRQDPGLGLRLIYFSYDVKMKEKGDIPEGYSVSREKKERFSLILESASTNQTSMYLCASSLEGVPYEQYFGPGTRLTVT.